The 4 T cell receptor beta chains below all came from one sample that was sequenced in a study of T-cell reconstitution after alpha-beta-depleted transplantation in children. A TCRbeta library incorporating unique molecular identifiers was prepared. TCRdb used MiXCR to reprocess the PCR reads, holding one entry per CDR3 protein. The top ten clones hold around 13% of a sample with about 200,000 distinct CDR3 sequences, 13% to 15% of them seen once. Material: PBMCs from the stem cell graft donor, obtained from the stem cell graft. The receptors were gathered from a human donor who donated a stem cell graft to a child with acute lymphoblastic leukemia.

There are a few counts of this clonotype. The chain couples TRBV19 to TRBJ2-6; TRBD1 might be the D (6 bases). The germline CDR1 and CDR2 sequences are LNHDA and SQIVND (reference sequence). The CDR3 extends over 16 amino acids. V gave up 4 bases and J gave up 4 bases, with 14 bases separating them. The CDR3 here is CASSTQTGPGANVLTF. The CDR3 nucleotides are TGTGCCAGTAGTACTCAGACAGGCCCCGGGGCCAACGTCCTGACTTTC. The full variable domain, in which reference TRBV19 and TRBJ2-6 provide the parts outside the CDR3, is DGGITQSPKYLFRKEGQNVTLSCEQNLNHDAMYWYRQDPGQGLRLIYYSQIVNDFQKGDIAEGYSVSREKKESFPLTVTSAQKNPTAFYLCASSTQTGPGANVLTFGAGSRLTVL.

This clonotype has just a few counts. V is TRBV20-1 and J is TRBJ2-7; TRBD2 is a possible D gene (5 bases). Trimming pared 5 bases from V and 5 bases from J, leaving 19 bases between. Germline CDR1 DFQATT, CDR2 SNEGSKA (reference sequence). This CDR3 is built from 14 residues. This CDR3 is CSADLSAATNEQYF. The CDR3, as DNA: TGCAGTGCTGACCTCTCAGCGGCAACCAACGAGCAGTACTTC.

This clonotype appeared many times. J is TRBJ1-5 and V is TRBV12-3 or TRBV12-4; D unresolved. Between the trimmed V and J ends, which lost 5 bases and 9 bases, there was a span of 11 bases. The CDR3 covers 12 residues. CDR3 nucleotide sequence: TGTGCCAGCAGTACCTCCCGGGGGCCCCAGCATTTT. Its translation is CASSTSRGPQHF.

This clonotype occurred a few times. The genes are TRBV15 and TRBJ2-3, with TRBD2 matching over 13 bases. Germline CDR1 reads LNHNV; CDR2 reads YYDKDF (reference sequence). V lost 0 bases, J lost 10 bases, and 7 bases stayed unmatched. The CDR3 is made up of 16 amino acids. CDR3 coding DNA: TGTGCCACCAGCAGAGATGGCGGGACTAGCGGGATGGCGCAGTATTTT. Encoded protein: CATSRDGGTSGMAQYF.